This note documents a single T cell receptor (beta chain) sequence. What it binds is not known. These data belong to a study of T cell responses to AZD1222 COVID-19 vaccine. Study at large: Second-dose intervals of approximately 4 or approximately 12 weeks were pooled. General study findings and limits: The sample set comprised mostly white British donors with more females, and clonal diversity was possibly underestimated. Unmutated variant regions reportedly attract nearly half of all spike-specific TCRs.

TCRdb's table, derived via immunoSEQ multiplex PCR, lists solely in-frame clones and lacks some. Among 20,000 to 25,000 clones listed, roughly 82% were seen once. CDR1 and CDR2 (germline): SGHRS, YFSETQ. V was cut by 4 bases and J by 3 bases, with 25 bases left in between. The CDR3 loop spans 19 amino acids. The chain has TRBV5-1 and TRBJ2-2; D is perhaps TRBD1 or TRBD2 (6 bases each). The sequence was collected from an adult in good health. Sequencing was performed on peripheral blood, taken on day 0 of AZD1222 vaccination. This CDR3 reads CASSLAPNQGRSHTGELFF. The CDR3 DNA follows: TGCGCCAGCAGCCTAGCGCCGAATCAGGGGCGATCCCACACCGGGGAGCTGTTTTTT.